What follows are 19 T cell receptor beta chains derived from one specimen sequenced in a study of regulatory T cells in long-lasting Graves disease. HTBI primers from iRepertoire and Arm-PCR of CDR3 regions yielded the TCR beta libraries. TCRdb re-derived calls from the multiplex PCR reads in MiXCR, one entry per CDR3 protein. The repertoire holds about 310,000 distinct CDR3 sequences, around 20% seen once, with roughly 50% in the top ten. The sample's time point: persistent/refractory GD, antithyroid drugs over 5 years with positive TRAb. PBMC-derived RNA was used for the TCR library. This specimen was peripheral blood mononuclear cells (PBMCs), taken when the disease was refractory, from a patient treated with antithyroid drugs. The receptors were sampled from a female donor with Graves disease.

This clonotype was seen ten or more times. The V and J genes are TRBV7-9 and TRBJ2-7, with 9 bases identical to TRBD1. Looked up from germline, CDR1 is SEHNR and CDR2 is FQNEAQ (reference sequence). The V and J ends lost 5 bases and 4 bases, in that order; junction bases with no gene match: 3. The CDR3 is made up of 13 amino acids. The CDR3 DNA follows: TGTGCCAGCAGCGCGACAGGGGGTTACGAGCAGTACTTC. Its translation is CASSATGGYEQYF.

DNA for the CDR3: TGCAGTGCTAGAGGGCAGGGGGTCTTGAACACCGGGGAGCTGTTTTTT. Translation: CSARGQGVLNTGELFF. V gene TRBV20-1 combines with J gene TRBJ2-2; 7 bases align to TRBD1. The CDR3 spans 16 residues. The germline V gene has CDR1 DFQATT and CDR2 SNEGSKA (reference sequence). V shed 1 base and J 1 base; nucleotides not matched to a gene: 6.

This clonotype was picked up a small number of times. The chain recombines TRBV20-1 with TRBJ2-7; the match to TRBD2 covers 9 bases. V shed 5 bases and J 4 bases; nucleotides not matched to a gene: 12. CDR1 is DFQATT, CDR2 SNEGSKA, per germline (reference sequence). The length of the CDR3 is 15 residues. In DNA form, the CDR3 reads TGCAGTGCTTCGTCCCCTAGCGGGACAGCTTACGAGCAGTACTTC. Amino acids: CSASSPSGTAYEQYF.

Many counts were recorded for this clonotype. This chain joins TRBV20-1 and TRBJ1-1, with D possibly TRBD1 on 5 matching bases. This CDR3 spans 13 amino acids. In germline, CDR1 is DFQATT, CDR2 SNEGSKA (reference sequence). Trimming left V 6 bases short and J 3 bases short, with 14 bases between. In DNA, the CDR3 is TGCAGTGCCACCCCGGGACTGCACACTGAAGCTTTCTTT. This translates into CSATPGLHTEAFF.

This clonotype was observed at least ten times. The DNA for the CDR3 is TGTGCCAGCAGTTCCTACACGAACTACGAGCAGTACTTC. This encodes CASSSYTNYEQYF. The genes are TRBV6-5 and TRBJ2-7; no definite D call. V dropped 4 bases and J dropped 3 bases, with 10 bases sitting between them. Germline CDR1 is MNHEY and CDR2 is SVGAGI. The CDR3 length is 13 residues.

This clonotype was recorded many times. The CDR3 DNA is TGTGCCACCAGCATCCACGACAGGAGGGGAGAAGCTTTCTTT. Its translation: CATSIHDRRGEAFF. V and J are TRBV15 and TRBJ1-1, with a tentative D call TRBD1 (6 bases). Germline V gives CDR1 LNHNV, CDR2 YYDKDF (reference sequence). The CDR3 runs to 14 residues. V shed 4 bases and J shed 8 bases, with 17 bases lying between them.

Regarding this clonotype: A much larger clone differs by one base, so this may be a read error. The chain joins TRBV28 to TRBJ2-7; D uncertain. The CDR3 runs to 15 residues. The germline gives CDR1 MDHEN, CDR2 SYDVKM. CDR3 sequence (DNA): TGTGACAGCAGTTCCTCCGGCGACTGGGCCTACGAGCAGTACTTC. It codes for CDSSSSGDWAYEQYF.

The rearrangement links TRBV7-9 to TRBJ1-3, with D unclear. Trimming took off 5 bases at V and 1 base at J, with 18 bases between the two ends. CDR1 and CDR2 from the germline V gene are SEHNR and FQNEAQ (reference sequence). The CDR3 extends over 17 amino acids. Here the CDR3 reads CASSQERGQRSGNTIYF. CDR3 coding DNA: TGTGCCAGCAGCCAAGAGCGAGGTCAACGATCTGGAAACACCATATATTTT. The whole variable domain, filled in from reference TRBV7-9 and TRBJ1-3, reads DTGVSQNPRHKITKRGQNVTFRCDPISEHNRLYWYRQTLGQGPEFLTYFQNEAQLEKSRLLSDRFSAERPKGSFSTLEIQRTEQGDSAMYLCASSQERGQRSGNTIYFGEGSWLTVV.

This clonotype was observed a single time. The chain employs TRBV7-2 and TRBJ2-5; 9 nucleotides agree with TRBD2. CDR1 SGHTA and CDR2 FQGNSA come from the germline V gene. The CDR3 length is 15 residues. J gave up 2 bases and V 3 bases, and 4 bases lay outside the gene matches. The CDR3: CASSFQTSGQETQYF. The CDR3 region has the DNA TGTGCCAGCAGCTTCCAGACTAGCGGACAAGAGACCCAGTACTTC.

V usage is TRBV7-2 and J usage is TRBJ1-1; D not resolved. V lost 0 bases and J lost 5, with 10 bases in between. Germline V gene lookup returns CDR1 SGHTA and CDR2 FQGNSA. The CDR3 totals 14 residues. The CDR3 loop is CASSLATEGTEAFF. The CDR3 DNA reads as TGTGCCAGCAGCTTAGCGACGGAAGGTACTGAAGCTTTCTTT. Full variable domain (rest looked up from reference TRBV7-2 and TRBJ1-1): GAGVSQSPSNKVTEKGKDVELRCDPISGHTALYWYRQSLGQGLEFLIYFQGNSAPDKSGLPSDRFSAERTGGSVSTLTIQRTQQEDSAVYLCASSLATEGTEAFFGQGTRLTVV.

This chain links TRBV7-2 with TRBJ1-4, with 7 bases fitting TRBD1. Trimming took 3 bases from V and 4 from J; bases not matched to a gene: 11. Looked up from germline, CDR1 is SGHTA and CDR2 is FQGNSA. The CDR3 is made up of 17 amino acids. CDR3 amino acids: CASSFRGTATYNEKLFF. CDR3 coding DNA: TGTGCCAGCAGCTTTAGGGGGACAGCCACCTATAATGAAAAACTGTTTTTT. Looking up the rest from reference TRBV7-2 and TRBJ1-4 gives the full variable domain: GAGVSQSPSNKVTEKGKDVELRCDPISGHTALYWYRQSLGQGLEFLIYFQGNSAPDKSGLPSDRFSAERTGGSVSTLTIQRTQQEDSAVYLCASSFRGTATYNEKLFFGSGTQLSVL.

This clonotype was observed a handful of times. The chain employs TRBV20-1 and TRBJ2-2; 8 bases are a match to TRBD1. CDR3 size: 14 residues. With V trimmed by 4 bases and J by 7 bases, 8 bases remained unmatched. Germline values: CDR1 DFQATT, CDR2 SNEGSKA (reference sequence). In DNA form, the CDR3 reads TGCAGTGCTACCGGGACAGGATGGGGCGGGGAGCTGTTTTTT. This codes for CSATGTGWGGELFF.

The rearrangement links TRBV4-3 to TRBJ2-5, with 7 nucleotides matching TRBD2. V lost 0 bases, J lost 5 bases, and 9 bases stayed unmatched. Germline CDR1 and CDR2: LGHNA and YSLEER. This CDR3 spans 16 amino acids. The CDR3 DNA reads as TGCGCCAGCAGCCAAGATCTCCGGCGGGGGATGGAGACCCAGTACTTC. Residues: CASSQDLRRGMETQYF.

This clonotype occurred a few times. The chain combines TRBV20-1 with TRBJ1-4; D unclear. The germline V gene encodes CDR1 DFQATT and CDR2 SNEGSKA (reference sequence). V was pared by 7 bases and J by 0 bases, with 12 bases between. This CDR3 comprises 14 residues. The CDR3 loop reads CSVQPDATNEKLFF. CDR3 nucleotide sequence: TGCAGTGTCCAACCAGATGCAACTAATGAAAAACTGTTTTTT.

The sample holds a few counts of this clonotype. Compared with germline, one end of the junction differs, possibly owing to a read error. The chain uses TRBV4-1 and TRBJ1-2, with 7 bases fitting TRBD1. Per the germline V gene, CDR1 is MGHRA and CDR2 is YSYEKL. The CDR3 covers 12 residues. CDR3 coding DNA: TGCGCCAGCAGCCGTCCCCGGGGACAGCGACGCTTC. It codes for CASSRPRGQRRF.

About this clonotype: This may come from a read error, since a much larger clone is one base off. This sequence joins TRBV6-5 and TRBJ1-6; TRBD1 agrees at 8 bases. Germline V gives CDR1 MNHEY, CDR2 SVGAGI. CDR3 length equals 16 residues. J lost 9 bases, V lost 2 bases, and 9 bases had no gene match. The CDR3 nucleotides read TGTGCCAGCAGTTACGTCCCCTGGACAGGGACTTCACCCCTCCACTTT. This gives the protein CASSYVPWTGTSPLHF.

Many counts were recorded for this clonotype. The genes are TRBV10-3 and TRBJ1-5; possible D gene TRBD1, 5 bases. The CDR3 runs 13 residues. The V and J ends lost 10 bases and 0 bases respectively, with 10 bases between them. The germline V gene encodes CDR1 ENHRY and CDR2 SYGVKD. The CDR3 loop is CATGPSSNQPQHF. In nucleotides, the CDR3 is TGTGCCACGGGACCTTCTAGCAATCAGCCCCAGCATTTT.

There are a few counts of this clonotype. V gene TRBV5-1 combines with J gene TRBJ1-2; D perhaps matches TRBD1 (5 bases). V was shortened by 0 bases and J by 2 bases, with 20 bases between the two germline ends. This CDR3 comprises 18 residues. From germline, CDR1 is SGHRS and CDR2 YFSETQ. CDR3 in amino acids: CASSLAVTDTYSNYGYTF. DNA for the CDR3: TGCGCCAGCAGCTTGGCCGTGACGGACACCTACTCAAACTATGGCTACACCTTC.

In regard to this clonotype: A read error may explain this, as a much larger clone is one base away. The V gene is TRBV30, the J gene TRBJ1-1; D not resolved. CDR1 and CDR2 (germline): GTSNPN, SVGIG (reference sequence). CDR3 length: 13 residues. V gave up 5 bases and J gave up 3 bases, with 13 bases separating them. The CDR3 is CAWDTSRDTEAFF. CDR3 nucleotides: TGTGCCTGGGATACATCACGGGACACTGAAGCTTTCTTT. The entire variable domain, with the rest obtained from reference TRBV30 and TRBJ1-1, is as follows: SQTIHQWPATLVQPVGSPLSLECTVEGTSNPNLYWYRQAAGRGLQLLFYSVGIGQISSEVPQNLSASRPQDRQFILSSKKLLLSDSGFYLCAWDTSRDTEAFFGQGTRLTVV.